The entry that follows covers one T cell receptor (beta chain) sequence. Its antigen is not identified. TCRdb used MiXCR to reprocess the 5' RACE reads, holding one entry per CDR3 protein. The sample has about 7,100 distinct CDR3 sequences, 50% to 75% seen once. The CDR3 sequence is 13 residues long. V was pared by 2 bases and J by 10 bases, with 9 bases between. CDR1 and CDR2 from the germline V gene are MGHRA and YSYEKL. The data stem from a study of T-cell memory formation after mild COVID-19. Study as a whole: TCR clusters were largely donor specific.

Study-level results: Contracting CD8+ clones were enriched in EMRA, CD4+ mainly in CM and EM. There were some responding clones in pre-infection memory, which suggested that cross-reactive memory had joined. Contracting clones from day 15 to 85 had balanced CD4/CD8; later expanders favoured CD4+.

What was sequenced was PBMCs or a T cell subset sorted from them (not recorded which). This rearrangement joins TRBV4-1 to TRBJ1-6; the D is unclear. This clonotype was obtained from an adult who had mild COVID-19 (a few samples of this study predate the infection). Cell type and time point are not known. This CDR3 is CASSQLVLSPLHF. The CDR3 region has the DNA TGCGCCAGCAGCCAACTCGTCTTGTCACCCCTCCACTTT.